This T cell receptor beta chain was recovered during a study of cytomegalovirus exposure and HLA in healthy donors. This table comes from immunoSEQ multiplex PCR, and its TCRdb copy is limited to in-frame clones, with some not included. The repertoire holds about 330,000 clones, with about nine tenths as singletons. V was trimmed by 0 bases and J by 4 bases, leaving 9 bases between them. CDR3 length: 14 residues. The germline V gene encodes CDR1 KGHSY and CDR2 FQNENV. Sequenced input: PBMCs. J is TRBJ1-1 and V is TRBV16; D call uncertain. The TCR was taken from a woman between 25 and 40 years old in good health and CMV-seropositive. For the CDR3, the DNA is TGTGCCAGCAGCCAATCATCTCGGAGCACTGAAGCTTTCTTT. The encoded protein is CASSQSSRSTEAFF.